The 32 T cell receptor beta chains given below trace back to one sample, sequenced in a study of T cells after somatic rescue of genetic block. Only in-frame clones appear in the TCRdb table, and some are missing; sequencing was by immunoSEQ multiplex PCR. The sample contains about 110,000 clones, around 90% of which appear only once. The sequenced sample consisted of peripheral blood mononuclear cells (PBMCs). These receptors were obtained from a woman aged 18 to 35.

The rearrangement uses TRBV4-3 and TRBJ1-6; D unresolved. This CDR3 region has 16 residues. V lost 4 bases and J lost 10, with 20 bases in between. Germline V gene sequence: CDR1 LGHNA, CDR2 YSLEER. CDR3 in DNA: TGCGCCAGCAGCCCAAAGAATGCAGGAACGGGGTCACCCCTCCACTTT. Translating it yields CASSPKNAGTGSPLHF.

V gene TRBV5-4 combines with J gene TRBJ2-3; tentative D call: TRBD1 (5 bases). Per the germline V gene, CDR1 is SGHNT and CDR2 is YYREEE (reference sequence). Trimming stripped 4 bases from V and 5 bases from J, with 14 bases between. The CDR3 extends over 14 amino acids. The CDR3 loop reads CASSPTQGVDTQYF. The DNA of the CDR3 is TGTGCCAGCAGCCCCACCCAAGGGGTAGATACGCAGTATTTT. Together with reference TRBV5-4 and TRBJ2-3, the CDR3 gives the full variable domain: ETGVTQSPTHLIKTRGQQVTLRCSSQSGHNTVSWYQQALGQGPQFIFQYYREEENGRGNFPPRFSGLQFPNYSSELNVNALELDDSALYLCASSPTQGVDTQYFGPGTRLTVL.

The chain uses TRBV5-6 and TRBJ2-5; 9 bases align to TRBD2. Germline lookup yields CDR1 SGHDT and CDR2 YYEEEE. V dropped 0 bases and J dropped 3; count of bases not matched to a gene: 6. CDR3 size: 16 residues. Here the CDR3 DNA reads TGTGCCAGCAGCTTGGGTCAGCGGGGGGCCGAAGAGACCCAGTACTTC. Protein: CASSLGQRGAEETQYF. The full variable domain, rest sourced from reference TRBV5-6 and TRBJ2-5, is DAGVTQSPTHLIKTRGQQVTLRCSPKSGHDTVSWYQQALGQGPQFIFQYYEEEERQRGNFPDRFSGHQFPNYSSELNVNALLLGDSALYLCASSLGQRGAEETQYFGPGTRLLVL.

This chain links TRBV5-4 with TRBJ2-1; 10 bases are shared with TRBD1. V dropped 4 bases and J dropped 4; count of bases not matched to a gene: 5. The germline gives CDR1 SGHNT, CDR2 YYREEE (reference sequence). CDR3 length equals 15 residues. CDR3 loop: CASSPGQGEYNEQFF. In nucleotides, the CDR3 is TGTGCCAGCAGCCCCGGACAGGGGGAATACAATGAGCAGTTCTTC.

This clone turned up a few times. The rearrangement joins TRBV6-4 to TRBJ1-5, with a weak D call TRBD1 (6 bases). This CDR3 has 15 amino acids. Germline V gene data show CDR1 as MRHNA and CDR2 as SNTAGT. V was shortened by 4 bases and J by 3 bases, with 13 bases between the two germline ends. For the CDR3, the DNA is TGTGCCAGCAGTGTACTTGCAGGGGACAATCAGCCCCAGCATTTT. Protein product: CASSVLAGDNQPQHF.

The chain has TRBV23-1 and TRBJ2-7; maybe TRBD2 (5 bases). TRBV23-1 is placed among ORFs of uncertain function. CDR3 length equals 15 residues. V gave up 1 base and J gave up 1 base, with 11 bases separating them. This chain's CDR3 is CASSQCGLPSYEQYF. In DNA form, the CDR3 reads TGCGCCAGCAGTCAATGCGGGCTACCGTCCTACGAGCAGTACTTC.

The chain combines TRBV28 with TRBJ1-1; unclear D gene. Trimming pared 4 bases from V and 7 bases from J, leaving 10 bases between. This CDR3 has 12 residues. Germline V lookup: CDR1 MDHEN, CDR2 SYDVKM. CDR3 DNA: TGTGCCAGCAGTTCACCTACTTTTGAAGCTTTCTTT. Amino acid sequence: CASSSPTFEAFF.

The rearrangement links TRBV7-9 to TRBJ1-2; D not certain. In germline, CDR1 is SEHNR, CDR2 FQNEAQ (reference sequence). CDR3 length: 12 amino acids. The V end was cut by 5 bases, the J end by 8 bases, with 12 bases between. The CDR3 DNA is TGTGCCAGCAGCCCAGACACCGGCGGCTACACCTTC. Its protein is CASSPDTGGYTF.

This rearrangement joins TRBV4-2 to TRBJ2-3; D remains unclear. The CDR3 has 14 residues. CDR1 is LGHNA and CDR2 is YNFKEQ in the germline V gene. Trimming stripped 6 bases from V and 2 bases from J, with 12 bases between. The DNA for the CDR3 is TGTGCCAGCAGAACGGGCGAGTCCACAGATACGCAGTATTTT. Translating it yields CASRTGESTDTQYF.

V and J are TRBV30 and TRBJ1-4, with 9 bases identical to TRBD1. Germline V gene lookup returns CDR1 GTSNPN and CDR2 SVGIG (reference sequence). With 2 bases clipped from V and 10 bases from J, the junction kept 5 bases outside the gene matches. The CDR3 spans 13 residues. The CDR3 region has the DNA TGTGCCTGGAGTCGGGACAGGGATGGAAAACTGTTTTTT. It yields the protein CAWSRDRDGKLFF.

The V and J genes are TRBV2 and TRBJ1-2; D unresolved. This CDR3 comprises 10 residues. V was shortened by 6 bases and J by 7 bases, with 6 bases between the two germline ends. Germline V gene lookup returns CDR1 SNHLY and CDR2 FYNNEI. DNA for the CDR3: TGTGCCAGCAGAGGAGGTGGCTACACCTTC. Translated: CASRGGGYTF.

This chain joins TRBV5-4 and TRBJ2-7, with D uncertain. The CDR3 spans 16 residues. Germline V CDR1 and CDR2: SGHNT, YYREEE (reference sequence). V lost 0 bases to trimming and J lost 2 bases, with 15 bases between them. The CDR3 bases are TGTGCCAGCAGCTTGGATCCGGGTAGCACCACCTACGAGCAGTACTTC. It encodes CASSLDPGSTTYEQYF.

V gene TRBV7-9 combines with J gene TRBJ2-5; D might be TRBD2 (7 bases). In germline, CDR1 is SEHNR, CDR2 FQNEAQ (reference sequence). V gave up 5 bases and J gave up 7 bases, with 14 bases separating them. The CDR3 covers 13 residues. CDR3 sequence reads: CASSLPGEGTQYF. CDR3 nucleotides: TGTGCCAGCAGCCTCCCAGGGGAGGGGACCCAGTACTTC.

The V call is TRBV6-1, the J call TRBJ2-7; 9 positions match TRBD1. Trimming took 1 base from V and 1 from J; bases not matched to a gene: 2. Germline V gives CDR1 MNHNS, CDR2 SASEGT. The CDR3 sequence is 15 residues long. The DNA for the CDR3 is TGTGCCAGCAGTGAAGATGGGACAGGGTCCTACGAGCAGTACTTC. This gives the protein CASSEDGTGSYEQYF.

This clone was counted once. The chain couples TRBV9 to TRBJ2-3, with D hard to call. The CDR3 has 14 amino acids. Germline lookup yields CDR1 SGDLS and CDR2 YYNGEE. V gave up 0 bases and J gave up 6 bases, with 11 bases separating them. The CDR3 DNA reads TGTGCCAGCAGCGTAGATGGTAGCTTGGATACGCAGTATTTT. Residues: CASSVDGSLDTQYF.

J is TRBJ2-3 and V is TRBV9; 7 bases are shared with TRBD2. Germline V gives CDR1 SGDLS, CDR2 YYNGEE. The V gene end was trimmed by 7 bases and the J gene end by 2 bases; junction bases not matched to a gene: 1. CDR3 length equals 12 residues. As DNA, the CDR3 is TGTGCCAGCGGGGGGGTCACAGATACGCAGTATTTT. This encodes CASGGVTDTQYF.

The CDR3 loop reads CASSLQLQAPQGYTF. CDR3 DNA: TGTGCCAGCAGTTTACAGCTTCAGGCCCCCCAGGGCTACACCTTC. This chain joins TRBV28 and TRBJ1-2; D is unresolved. The CDR3 has 15 residues. Germline CDR1 reads MDHEN; CDR2 reads SYDVKM. The germline V and J ends were trimmed by 2 bases and 8 bases, with 18 bases remaining between them.

CDR3 in amino acids: CASSDHYEQYF. In DNA form, the CDR3 reads TGTGCCAGCAGTGACCACTACGAGCAGTACTTC. V is TRBV25-1 and J is TRBJ2-7, with no clear D. This CDR3 spans 11 amino acids. V lost 3 bases to trimming and J lost 3 bases, with 3 bases between them. The germline V gene encodes CDR1 MGHDK and CDR2 SYGVNS.

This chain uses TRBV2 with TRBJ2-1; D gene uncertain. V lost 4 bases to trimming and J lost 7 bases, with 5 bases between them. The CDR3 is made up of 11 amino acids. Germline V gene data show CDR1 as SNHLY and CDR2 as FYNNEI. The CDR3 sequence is CASSVQNEQFF. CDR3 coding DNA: TGTGCCAGCAGTGTTCAAAATGAGCAGTTCTTC.

The CDR3: CASSQGRTNEKLFF. Here the CDR3 DNA reads TGTGCCAGCAGTCAGGGACGAACTAATGAAAAACTGTTTTTT. V usage is TRBV11-2 and J usage is TRBJ1-4; weak D call: TRBD1 (5 bases). The CDR3 is made up of 14 amino acids. Trimming pared 6 bases from V and 1 base from J, leaving 9 bases between. Germline V gives CDR1 SGHAT, CDR2 FQNNGV.

As DNA, the CDR3 is TGTGCCAGCAGCCTACCGCGCGGGGTTAACAATGAGCAGTTCTTC. It codes for CASSLPRGVNNEQFF. V is TRBV7-9 and J is TRBJ2-1; D may be TRBD2 (6 bases). Germline V gene data show CDR1 as SEHNR and CDR2 as FQNEAQ (reference sequence). The CDR3 is 15 residues long. V shed 5 bases and J shed 5 bases, with 16 bases lying between them. The full variable domain, completed using reference TRBV7-9 and TRBJ2-1, is DTGVSQNPRHKITKRGQNVTFRCDPISEHNRLYWYRQTLGQGPEFLTYFQNEAQLEKSRLLSDRFSAERPKGSFSTLEIQRTEQGDSAMYLCASSLPRGVNNEQFFGPGTRLTVL.

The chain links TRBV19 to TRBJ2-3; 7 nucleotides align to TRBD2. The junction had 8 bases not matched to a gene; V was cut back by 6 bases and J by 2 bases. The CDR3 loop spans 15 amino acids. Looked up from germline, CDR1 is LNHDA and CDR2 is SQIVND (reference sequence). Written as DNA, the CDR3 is TGTGCCAGTAGGATCCGGGACTACCACACAGATACGCAGTATTTT. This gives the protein CASRIRDYHTDTQYF.

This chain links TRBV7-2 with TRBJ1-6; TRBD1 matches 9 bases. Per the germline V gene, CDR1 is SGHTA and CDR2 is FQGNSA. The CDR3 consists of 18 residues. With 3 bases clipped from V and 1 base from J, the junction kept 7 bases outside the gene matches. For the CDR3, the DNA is TGTGCCAGCAGCTTCGGTCCGGGACAGGGTTCCTATAATTCACCCCTCCACTTT. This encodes CASSFGPGQGSYNSPLHF.

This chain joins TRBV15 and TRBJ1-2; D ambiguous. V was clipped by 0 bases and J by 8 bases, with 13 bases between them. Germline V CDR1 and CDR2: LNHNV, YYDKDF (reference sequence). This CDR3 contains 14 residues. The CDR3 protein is CATSREVGQEGYTF. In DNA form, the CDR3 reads TGTGCCACCAGCAGAGAAGTCGGGCAGGAGGGCTACACCTTC.

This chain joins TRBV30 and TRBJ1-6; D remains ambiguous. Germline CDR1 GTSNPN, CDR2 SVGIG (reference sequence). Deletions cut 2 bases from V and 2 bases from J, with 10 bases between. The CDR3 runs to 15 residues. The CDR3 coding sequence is TGTGCCTGGAGTCCCGGACGGGCCTATAATTCACCCCTCCACTTT. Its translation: CAWSPGRAYNSPLHF.

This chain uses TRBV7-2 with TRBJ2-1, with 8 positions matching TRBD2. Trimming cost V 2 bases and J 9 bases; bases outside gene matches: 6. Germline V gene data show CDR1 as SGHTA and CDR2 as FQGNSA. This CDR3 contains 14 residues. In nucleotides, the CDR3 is TGTGCCAGCAGCTTAATGACTAGCGCGATTGAGCAGTTCTTC. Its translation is CASSLMTSAIEQFF.

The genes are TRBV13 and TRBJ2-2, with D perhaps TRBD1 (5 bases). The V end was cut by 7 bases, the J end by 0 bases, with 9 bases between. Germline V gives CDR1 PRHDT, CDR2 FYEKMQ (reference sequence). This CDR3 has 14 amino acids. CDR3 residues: CASKVTANTGELFF. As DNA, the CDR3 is TGTGCCAGCAAAGTGACAGCGAACACCGGGGAGCTGTTTTTT.

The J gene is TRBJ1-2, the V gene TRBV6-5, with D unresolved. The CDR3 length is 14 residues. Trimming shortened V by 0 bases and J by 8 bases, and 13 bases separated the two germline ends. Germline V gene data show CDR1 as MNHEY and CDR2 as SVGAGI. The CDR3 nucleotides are TGTGCCAGCAGTTACTCAGTCACTCGGGAGGGCTACACCTTC. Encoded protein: CASSYSVTREGYTF.

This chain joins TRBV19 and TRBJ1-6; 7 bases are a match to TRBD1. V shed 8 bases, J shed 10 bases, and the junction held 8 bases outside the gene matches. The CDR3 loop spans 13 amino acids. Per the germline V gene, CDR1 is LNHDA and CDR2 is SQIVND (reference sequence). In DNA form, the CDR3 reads TGTGCCAGTCGACCCGACAGGGTGTCACCCCTCCACTTT. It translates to CASRPDRVSPLHF. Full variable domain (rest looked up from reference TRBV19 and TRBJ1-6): DGGITQSPKYLFRKEGQNVTLSCEQNLNHDAMYWYRQDPGQGLRLIYYSQIVNDFQKGDIAEGYSVSREKKESFPLTVTSAQKNPTAFYLCASRPDRVSPLHFGNGTRLTVT.

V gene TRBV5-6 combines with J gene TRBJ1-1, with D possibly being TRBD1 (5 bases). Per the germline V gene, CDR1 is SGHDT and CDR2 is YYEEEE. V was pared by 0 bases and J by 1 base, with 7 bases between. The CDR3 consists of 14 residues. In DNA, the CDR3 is TGTGCCAGCAGCTTGGTTGGGGGGAACACTGAAGCTTTCTTT. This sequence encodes CASSLVGGNTEAFF.

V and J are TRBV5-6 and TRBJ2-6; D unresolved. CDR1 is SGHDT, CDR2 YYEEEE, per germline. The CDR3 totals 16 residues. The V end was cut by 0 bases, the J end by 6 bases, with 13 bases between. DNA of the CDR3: TGTGCCAGCAGCTTGGATGGGCCCCTCGTGGCCAACGTCCTGACTTTC. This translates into CASSLDGPLVANVLTF.

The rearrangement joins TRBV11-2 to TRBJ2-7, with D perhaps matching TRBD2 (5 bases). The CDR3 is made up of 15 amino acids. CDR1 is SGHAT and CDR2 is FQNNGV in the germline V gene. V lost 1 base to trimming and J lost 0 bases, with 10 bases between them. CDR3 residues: CASSLGGGYSYEQYF. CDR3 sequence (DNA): TGTGCCAGCAGCTTAGGCGGCGGGTACTCCTACGAGCAGTACTTC.